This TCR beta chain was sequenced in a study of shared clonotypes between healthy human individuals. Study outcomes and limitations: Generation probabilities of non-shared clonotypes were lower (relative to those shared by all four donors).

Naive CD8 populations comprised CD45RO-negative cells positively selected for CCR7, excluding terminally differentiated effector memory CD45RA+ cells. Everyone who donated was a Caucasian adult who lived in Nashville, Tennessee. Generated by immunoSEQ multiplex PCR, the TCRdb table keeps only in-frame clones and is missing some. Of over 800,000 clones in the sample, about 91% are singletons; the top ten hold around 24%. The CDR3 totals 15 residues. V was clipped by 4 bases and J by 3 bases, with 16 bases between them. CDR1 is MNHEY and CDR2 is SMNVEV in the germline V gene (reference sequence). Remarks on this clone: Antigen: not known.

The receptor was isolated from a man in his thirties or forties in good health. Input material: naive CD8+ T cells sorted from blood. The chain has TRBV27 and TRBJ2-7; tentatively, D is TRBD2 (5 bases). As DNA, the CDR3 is TGTGCCAGCAGTTCGACGGCAGCCCGGGGCTACGAGCAGTACTTC. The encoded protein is CASSSTAARGYEQYF.